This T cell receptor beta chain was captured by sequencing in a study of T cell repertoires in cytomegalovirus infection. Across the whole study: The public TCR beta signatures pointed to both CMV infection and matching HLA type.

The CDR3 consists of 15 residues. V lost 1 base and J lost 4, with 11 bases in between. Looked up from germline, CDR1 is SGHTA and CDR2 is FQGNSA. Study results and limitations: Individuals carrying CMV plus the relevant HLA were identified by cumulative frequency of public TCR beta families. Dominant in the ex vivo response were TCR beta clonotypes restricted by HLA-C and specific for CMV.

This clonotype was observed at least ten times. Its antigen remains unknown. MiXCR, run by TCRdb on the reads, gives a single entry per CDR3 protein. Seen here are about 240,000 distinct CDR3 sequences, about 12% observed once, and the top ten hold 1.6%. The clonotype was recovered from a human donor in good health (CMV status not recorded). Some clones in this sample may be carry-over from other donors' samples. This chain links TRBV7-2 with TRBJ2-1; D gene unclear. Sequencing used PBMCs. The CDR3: CASSLGSGGYNEQFF. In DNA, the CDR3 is TGTGCCAGCAGCTTAGGATCCGGCGGATACAATGAGCAGTTCTTC.